These T cell receptor beta chains were read from a single sample in a study of control samples from healthy donors and cancer patients. The method was immunoSEQ multiplex PCR; TCRdb's version includes in-frame clones alone and lacks a portion of them. The table for this sample gives roughly 200,000 clones. The material sequenced was blood. Every receptor here comes from a woman in her 30s in good health. The CDR3 runs from the conserved cysteine through the conserved F or W. The D gene is left open where the match is weak.

TRBV6-5	NA	15	TRBJ1-2	TGTGCCAGCAGCCCCGGGACGGCAAATATGATCGGCTACACCTTC	CASSPGTANMIGYTF
TRBV29-1	NA	12	TRBJ2-4	TGCAGCGTTAGACAGGTACAAAACATTCAGTACTTC	CSVRQVQNIQYF
TRBV5-1	NA	16	TRBJ2-7	TGCGCCAGCAGCTTGGGAATCACATGGGAGTCCTACGAGCAGTACTTC	CASSLGITWESYEQYF
TRBV19	TRBD2	16	TRBJ2-3	TGTGCCAGTAGTAAGACTAGCGGGGGGGCAGTAGATACGCAGTATTTT	CASSKTSGGAVDTQYF
TRBV6-5	NA	14	TRBJ1-5	TGTGCCAGCAGTTACAGTGGGGAAGGACAGCCCCAGCATTTT	CASSYSGEGQPQHF
TRBV6-2/TRBV6-3	NA	16	TRBJ1-1	TGTGCCAGCAGTTACTCTATTCAGGTTTCGAACACTGAAGCTTTCTTT	CASSYSIQVSNTEAFF
TRBV6-4	NA	13	TRBJ1-6	TGTGCCAGCAGTGACTCGGATAATTCACCCCTCCACTTT	CASSDSDNSPLHF
TRBV5-4	NA	12	TRBJ1-2	TGTGCCAACCGGGGCCAGGTGAGGGGCTACACCTTC	CANRGQVRGYTF
TRBV7-2	TRBD2	16	TRBJ2-5	TGTGCCAGCAGCTCCCGACTAGCGGGGGAGGGAGAGACCCAGTACTTC	CASSSRLAGEGETQYF
TRBV20-1	NA	14	TRBJ1-4	TGCAGTGCTAGTCTACAGGGAACTAATGAAAAACTGTTTTTT	CSASLQGTNEKLFF
TRBV7-2	TRBD2	19	TRBJ2-2	TGTGCCAGCAAACTCGTCAGGACTAGCGGGGGGGCCCGTACCGGGGAGCTGTTTTTT	CASKLVRTSGGARTGELFF
TRBV10-3	NA	13	TRBJ2-5	TGTGCCATCAGTGAGTCGGGGGCAGAGACCCAGTACTTC	CAISESGAETQYF
TRBV28	NA	12	TRBJ1-1	TGTGCCAGCAGTCCACGGACGGTACCGCGCGATTTT	CASSPRTVPRDF
TRBV7-8	TRBD1	15	TRBJ1-2	TGTGCCAGCAGCACGGGGACAGGGGGAGAGCGAGGCTACACCTTC	CASSTGTGGERGYTF
TRBV18	NA	15	TRBJ1-6	TGTGCCAGCTCACCACGATTGGGGGTGGGTTCACCCCTCCACTTT	CASSPRLGVGSPLHF
TRBV15	NA	16	TRBJ2-3	TGTGCCACCAGCAGAGAGAATAGCGGAAACACAGATACGCAGTATTTT	CATSRENSGNTDTQYF
TRBV6-2/TRBV6-3	TRBD2	15	TRBJ2-7	TGTGCCAGCAGCCCCGAGGTGGGGGGGTCCTACGAGCAGTACTTC	CASSPEVGGSYEQYF
TRBV7-6	NA	17	TRBJ2-5	TGTGCCAGCAGCCCGTTGTTGAAGGGGGGATCCCAAGAGACCCAGTACTTC	CASSPLLKGGSQETQYF
TRBV27	NA	15	TRBJ1-5	TGTGCCAGCAGCAGGGTCTCCGAGGGCAATCAGCCCCAGCATTTT	CASSRVSEGNQPQHF
TRBV5-6	NA	16	TRBJ1-4	TGTGCCAGCAGCTTGAGCGCAGAGACAACTAATGAAAAACTGTTTTTT	CASSLSAETTNEKLFF
TRBV7-9	NA	12	TRBJ2-7	TGTGCCAGCAGCTTAGTAAGCTCCGAGCAGTACTTC	CASSLVSSEQYF
TRBV3-1/TRBV3-2	TRBD1	14	TRBJ1-1	TGTGCCAGCAGCCCGGGACAGTCGAACACTGAAGCTTTCTTT	CASSPGQSNTEAFF
TRBV4-1	TRBD1	17	TRBJ1-1	TGCGCCAGCAGTTTCGACAGGGGGCGAAAACTGAACACTGAAGCTTTCTTT	CASSFDRGRKLNTEAFF
TRBV3-1/TRBV3-2	NA	13	TRBJ1-2	TGTGCCAGCAGCCAAGTAGGGACCTATGGCTACACCTTC	CASSQVGTYGYTF